Below, 24 T cell receptor beta chains from the same sample are listed, as sequenced in a study of OX40 agonist ivuxolimab in advanced cancers. Some clones are missing from TCRdb's copy, which holds only in-frame ones; the method was immunoSEQ multiplex PCR. The sample shows 60,000 to 85,000 clones, 90% to 95% of them seen only once. Sequencing used CD4+ or CD8+ T cells sorted from blood, obtained in a trial of the OX40 agonist ivuxolimab. These receptors were collected from an adult with an advanced solid tumor such as melanoma, head and neck, liver or kidney cancer.

The chain carries TRBV7-9 and TRBJ1-1; D might be TRBD1 (5 bases). The CDR3 runs to 17 residues. The germline V gene has CDR1 SEHNR and CDR2 FQNEAQ (reference sequence). Trimming stripped 0 bases from V and 3 bases from J, with 17 bases between. The DNA for the CDR3 is TGTGCCAGCAGCTTAGCTTTCGGGGGTAGTGTGGACACTGAAGCTTTCTTT. Translating gives CASSLAFGGSVDTEAFF.

The genes are TRBV11-2 and TRBJ2-7; TRBD1 matches 8 bases. J lost 3 bases, V lost 8 bases, and 12 bases had no gene match. Germline V gene sequence: CDR1 SGHAT, CDR2 FQNNGV. The CDR3 has 15 amino acids. CDR3 protein: CASADGRTGFYEQYF. CDR3 coding DNA: TGTGCCAGCGCCGATGGAAGGACAGGGTTCTACGAGCAGTACTTC.

The rearrangement joins TRBV5-6 to TRBJ1-6; D not certain. V lost 4 bases to trimming and J lost 0 bases, with 11 bases between them. Looked up from germline, CDR1 is SGHDT and CDR2 is YYEEEE. CDR3 length equals 16 residues. CDR3 coding DNA: TGTGCCAGCAGCCCTCAAGGGTACTCCTATAATTCACCCCTCCACTTT. Its protein is CASSPQGYSYNSPLHF. The full variable domain, its missing parts supplied by reference TRBV5-6 and TRBJ1-6, is DAGVTQSPTHLIKTRGQQVTLRCSPKSGHDTVSWYQQALGQGPQFIFQYYEEEERQRGNFPDRFSGHQFPNYSSELNVNALLLGDSALYLCASSPQGYSYNSPLHFGNGTRLTVT.

The chain carries TRBV13 and TRBJ2-5; TRBD1 matches at 12 bases. This CDR3 has 15 residues. CDR1 and CDR2 (germline): PRHDT, FYEKMQ (reference sequence). V lost 5 bases, J lost 4 bases, and 5 bases stayed unmatched. CDR3 coding DNA: TGTGCCAGCAGCGCAGGGACAGGGGGCTCAGAGACCCAGTACTTC. Encoded protein: CASSAGTGGSETQYF.

The chain couples TRBV18 to TRBJ2-1, with no clear D. Germline V gives CDR1 KGHSH, CDR2 LQKENI. This CDR3 is built from 17 residues. V lost 5 bases, J lost 0 bases, and 17 bases lay in between. This chain's CDR3 is CASSGPGPASSYNEQFF. CDR3 DNA sequence: TGTGCCAGCTCAGGCCCCGGGCCGGCCAGCTCCTACAATGAGCAGTTCTTC. Full variable domain (outside the CDR3, taken from reference TRBV18 and TRBJ2-1): NAGVMQNPRHLVRRRGQEARLRCSPMKGHSHVYWYRQLPEEGLKFMVYLQKENIIDESGMPKERFSAEFPKEGPSILRIQQVVRGDSAAYFCASSGPGPASSYNEQFFGPGTRLTVL.

This clone has a single count. This sequence joins TRBV28 and TRBJ2-2; TRBD2 might be the D (6 bases). The CDR3 consists of 16 residues. Deletions cut 5 bases from V and 3 bases from J, with 16 bases between. Germline CDR1 MDHEN, CDR2 SYDVKM. CDR3 loop: CASSQLEGRYTGELFF. CDR3 sequence (DNA): TGTGCCAGCAGTCAACTGGAGGGCAGGTACACCGGGGAGCTGTTTTTT.

CDR3 coding DNA: TGTGCCAGCAGCTGGAGGGGGGCTAATCAGCCCCAGCATTTT. Protein sequence: CASSWRGANQPQHF. The chain has TRBV7-2 and TRBJ1-5, with D possibly being TRBD1 (6 bases). The CDR3 totals 14 residues. Germline lookup yields CDR1 SGHTA and CDR2 FQGNSA. V gave up 4 bases and J gave up 4 bases, with 11 bases separating them.

CDR3 region: CASSPSPRGVEAFF. Written as DNA, the CDR3 is TGTGCCAGCAGCCCTAGCCCACGGGGCGTCGAAGCTTTCTTT. The V gene is TRBV7-2, the J gene TRBJ1-1; possibly TRBD1 for D (5 bases). V lost 5 bases to trimming and J lost 8 bases, with 18 bases between them. This CDR3 has 14 residues. Germline loops: CDR1 SGHTA, CDR2 FQGNSA.

The chain carries TRBV7-9 and TRBJ2-7, with a possible D match to TRBD2 (6 bases). The germline CDR1 and CDR2 sequences are SEHNR and FQNEAQ (reference sequence). The germline V and J ends were trimmed by 4 bases and 0 bases, with 7 bases remaining between them. This CDR3 is 13 amino acids long. The CDR3 sequence: CASSSGDSYEQYF. The DNA for the CDR3 is TGTGCCAGCAGCTCGGGGGACTCCTACGAGCAGTACTTC.

This clone was observed a few times. The chain carries TRBV25-1 and TRBJ1-1, with 7 bases lining up with TRBD1. This CDR3 has 12 residues. Germline V gene sequence: CDR1 MGHDK, CDR2 SYGVNS. After removal of 8 bases from V and 4 bases from J, the junction contained 4 bases not matched to a gene. The chain's CDR3 is CASATGSTEAFF. CDR3 DNA: TGTGCCAGCGCGACAGGGAGCACTGAAGCTTTCTTT.

The CDR3 loop reads CASSLETGINEKLFF. Here the CDR3 DNA reads TGTGCCAGCAGCTTAGAGACAGGGATTAATGAAAAACTGTTTTTT. The chain joins TRBV7-9 to TRBJ1-4; 7 positions match TRBD1. Germline CDR1 and CDR2: SEHNR and FQNEAQ (reference sequence). V trimming: 1 base; J trimming: 4 bases; junction bases outside the gene matches: 3. CDR3 length: 15 amino acids.

V and J are TRBV7-9 and TRBJ1-2; 11 positions match TRBD1. Germline V gives CDR1 SEHNR, CDR2 FQNEAQ (reference sequence). The CDR3 loop spans 16 amino acids. With V trimmed by 4 bases and J by 8 bases, 12 bases remained unmatched. The CDR3 spells CASSSPGTGGIFGYTF. The CDR3 DNA follows: TGTGCCAGCAGCTCCCCCGGGACAGGGGGAATATTCGGCTACACCTTC.

This sequence joins TRBV5-6 and TRBJ2-5; weak D call: TRBD1 (6 bases). Trimming stripped 3 bases from V and 4 bases from J, with 19 bases between. Germline-derived CDR1 and CDR2 are SGHDT and YYEEEE. This CDR3 is built from 16 residues. CDR3 residues: CASSSWGRGISETQYF. CDR3 bases: TGTGCCAGCAGCTCGTGGGGCAGGGGAATATCAGAGACCCAGTACTTC.

This rearrangement joins TRBV5-6 to TRBJ2-7, with D unclear. The V end was cut by 5 bases, the J end by 0 bases, with 6 bases between. This CDR3 contains 12 residues. Per germline, CDR1 SGHDT and CDR2 YYEEEE. The CDR3: CASRDGSYEQYF. The CDR3 nucleotides read TGTGCCAGCAGGGACGGCTCCTACGAGCAGTACTTC. Full variable domain (outside the CDR3, taken from reference TRBV5-6 and TRBJ2-7): DAGVTQSPTHLIKTRGQQVTLRCSPKSGHDTVSWYQQALGQGPQFIFQYYEEEERQRGNFPDRFSGHQFPNYSSELNVNALLLGDSALYLCASRDGSYEQYFGPGTRLTVT.

This rearrangement joins TRBV6-5 to TRBJ1-2; D not certain. Trimming cost V 2 bases and J 2 bases, with 9 bases left between them. Per the germline V gene, CDR1 is MNHEY and CDR2 is SVGAGI. This CDR3 is built from 14 residues. CDR3 residues: CASSYLSQNYGYTF. Here the CDR3 DNA reads TGTGCCAGCAGTTACCTCAGCCAAAACTATGGCTACACCTTC.

This sequence joins TRBV2 and TRBJ1-1, with D unresolved. The V gene's germline CDR1 is SNHLY and CDR2 FYNNEI. V lost 2 bases and J 1 base, leaving 5 bases between the germline ends. The CDR3 is made up of 13 amino acids. The DNA of the CDR3 is TGTGCCAGCAGTGAATTGGGGAACACTGAAGCTTTCTTT. This codes for CASSELGNTEAFF.

Concerning this clone itself: Other DNA variants within this sample encode the same CDR3. The chain recombines TRBV19 with TRBJ2-7; 9 bases line up with TRBD1. This CDR3 spans 14 amino acids. The germline V gene has CDR1 LNHDA and CDR2 SQIVND (reference sequence). J was trimmed by 4 bases and V by 5 bases; bases with no gene match: 6. The DNA for the CDR3 is TGTGCCAGTAGTCCGGGACAGGGAGATTACGAGCAGTACTTC. Protein: CASSPGQGDYEQYF. Full variable domain (remainder filled in from reference TRBV19 and TRBJ2-7): DGGITQSPKYLFRKEGQNVTLSCEQNLNHDAMYWYRQDPGQGLRLIYYSQIVNDFQKGDIAEGYSVSREKKESFPLTVTSAQKNPTAFYLCASSPGQGDYEQYFGPGTRLTVT.

The CDR3 loop is CASSLDGTGPYYGYTF. In nucleotides, the CDR3 is TGCGCCAGCAGCTTGGATGGGACAGGTCCCTACTATGGCTACACCTTC. The V call is TRBV5-1, the J call TRBJ1-2; 8 nucleotides line up with TRBD1. The V gene's germline CDR1 is SGHRS and CDR2 YFSETQ. The junction had 7 bases not matched to a gene; V was cut back by 0 bases and J by 3 bases. This CDR3 is 16 amino acids long.

The rearrangement joins TRBV9 to TRBJ1-1; weak D call: TRBD1 (6 bases). The V and J ends lost 0 bases and 1 base respectively, with 16 bases between them. Germline CDR1 reads SGDLS; CDR2 reads YYNGEE. The CDR3 is 17 residues long. CDR3 loop: CASSVEGGYGTNTEAFF. The CDR3 DNA follows: TGTGCCAGCAGCGTAGAGGGGGGTTATGGCACGAACACTGAAGCTTTCTTT.

The chain employs TRBV6-5 and TRBJ2-3; TRBD2 agrees at 7 bases. Trimming took 6 bases from V and 2 from J; bases not matched to a gene: 8. The CDR3 is made up of 15 amino acids. CDR1 and CDR2 from the germline V gene are MNHEY and SVGAGI. CDR3 in DNA: TGTGCCAGCAGCCCCGGGACTACCCTCACAGATACGCAGTATTTT. It specifies CASSPGTTLTDTQYF.

The chain has TRBV2 and TRBJ1-6; possible D gene TRBD1, 5 bases. Trimming removed 0 bases from V and 11 bases from J, with 11 bases in between. This CDR3 has 14 amino acids. Germline CDR1 SNHLY, CDR2 FYNNEI. CDR3 region: CASSEATSGPPLHF. The CDR3 coding sequence is TGTGCCAGCAGTGAAGCTACATCGGGACCACCCCTCCACTTT.

This chain links TRBV19 with TRBJ1-1; tentatively, D is TRBD1 (6 bases). Germline V CDR1 and CDR2: LNHDA, SQIVND (reference sequence). This CDR3 contains 14 residues. V shed 8 bases and J shed 5 bases, with 18 bases lying between them. CDR3 bases: TGTGCCAGTGTAATCATGGGGGCGGAGACTGAAGCTTTCTTT. Encoded protein: CASVIMGAETEAFF.

The rearrangement uses TRBV5-4 and TRBJ2-3; 11 bases are a match to TRBD2. Germline trimming cut 0 bases from V and 4 bases from J; bases unmatched to any gene: 13. The CDR3 runs to 19 residues. Germline loops: CDR1 SGHNT, CDR2 YYREEE (reference sequence). CDR3 DNA sequence: TGTGCCAGCAGCTTGGAGGGGCTAGCGGGGGGCCTCCTGCCAGATACGCAGTATTTT. Its protein is CASSLEGLAGGLLPDTQYF.

The J gene is TRBJ1-1, the V gene TRBV7-2, with D unclear. V was shortened by 7 bases and J by 1 base, with 16 bases between the two germline ends. Germline V gene lookup returns CDR1 SGHTA and CDR2 FQGNSA. This CDR3 region has 15 residues. This chain's CDR3 is CASNLRQGRNTEAFF. The CDR3 DNA reads as TGTGCCAGCAACCTACGACAAGGGCGGAACACTGAAGCTTTCTTT.